Each of the 9 T cell receptor beta chains below was sequenced from the same sample in a study of T-cell reconstitution after alpha-beta-depleted transplantation in children. Molecular barcoding with unique molecular identifiers was used for the TCRbeta library. TCRdb reprocessed the PCR reads via MiXCR and lists one record per CDR3 protein. The table includes 190,000 or so distinct CDR3 sequences, roughly 14% detected once. Sequencing was performed on PBMCs from the stem cell graft donor, taken from the stem cell graft. The receptors come from a human donor who donated a stem cell graft to a child with acute lymphoblastic leukemia.

This clonotype was counted at least ten times. This chain links TRBV24-1 with TRBJ2-3; 15 bases are shared with TRBD2. Trimming cost V 4 bases and J 2 bases; bases outside gene matches: 6. This CDR3 contains 18 residues. CDR1 and CDR2 from the germline V gene are KGHDR and SFDVKD. As DNA, the CDR3 is TGTGCCACCAGTGACTCAGGACTAGCGGGAGGGATCACAGATACGCAGTATTTT. Its translation: CATSDSGLAGGITDTQYF.

The CDR3 sequence is CASSLSLGSGANVLTF. The CDR3 DNA reads as TGCGCCAGCAGCTTGTCCTTAGGATCTGGGGCCAACGTCCTGACTTTC. The rearrangement uses TRBV5-1 and TRBJ2-6; D remains ambiguous. CDR3 length equals 16 residues. V was trimmed by 1 base and J by 1 base, leaving 9 bases between them. Germline CDR1 reads SGHRS; CDR2 reads YFSETQ.

V gene TRBV29-1 combines with J gene TRBJ2-5; D may be TRBD1 (6 bases). The germline V gene has CDR1 SQVTM and CDR2 ANQGSEA. The CDR3 length is 12 residues. V gave up 0 bases and J gave up 5 bases, with 7 bases separating them. As DNA, the CDR3 is TGCAGCGTTGAAGAAGGGGGTGAGACCCAGTACTTC. Encoded protein: CSVEEGGETQYF.

Ten or more counts support this clonotype. V gene TRBV9 combines with J gene TRBJ2-4, with a tentative D call TRBD2 (6 bases). Germline lookup yields CDR1 SGDLS and CDR2 YYNGEE. V was pared by 0 bases and J by 3 bases, with 13 bases between. CDR3 length: 16 amino acids. For the CDR3, the DNA is TGTGCCAGCAGCGTAGGGTCTGGCGGGGACAAAAACATTCAGTACTTC. Its protein product is CASSVGSGGDKNIQYF.

This sequence joins TRBV5-1 and TRBJ2-3, with 9 bases aligning to TRBD2. The CDR3 has 16 amino acids. CDR1 is SGHRS and CDR2 is YFSETQ in the germline V gene. V shed 5 bases, J shed 4 bases, and the junction held 11 bases outside the gene matches. The CDR3 protein is CASRPLAGRAADTQYF. CDR3 coding DNA: TGCGCCAGCAGACCTCTAGCGGGGAGGGCTGCAGATACGCAGTATTTT.

In this sample, this clonotype turned up many times. V and J are TRBV15 and TRBJ1-4; TRBD1 matches at 7 bases. The V and J ends lost 4 bases and 7 bases, in that order; junction bases with no gene match: 9. The CDR3 is made up of 15 amino acids. CDR1 and CDR2 (germline): LNHNV, YYDKDF (reference sequence). The CDR3 is CATSIRQGPSEKLFF. The CDR3 region has the DNA TGTGCCACCAGCATCCGACAGGGCCCTAGTGAAAAACTGTTTTTT.

The table lists this clonotype with many counts. V usage is TRBV5-5 and J usage is TRBJ2-1, with TRBD2 matching over 8 bases. Germline V gene sequence: CDR1 SGHKS, CDR2 YYEKEE (reference sequence). This CDR3 comprises 14 residues. After removal of 6 bases from V and 8 bases from J, the junction contained 10 bases not matched to a gene. CDR3 in amino acids: CASTIGGADYEQFF. The CDR3 bases are TGTGCCAGCACCATCGGGGGGGCGGACTATGAGCAGTTCTTC. The complete variable domain, with remaining parts taken from reference TRBV5-5 and TRBJ2-1, reads DAGVTQSPTHLIKTRGQQVTLRCSPISGHKSVSWYQQVLGQGPQFIFQYYEKEERGRGNFPDRFSARQFPNYSSELNVNALLLGDSALYLCASTIGGADYEQFFGPGTRLTVL.

The CDR3, as DNA: TGTGCCAGCAGCCAACTAGCGGGAGGTTTCCCAGATACGCAGTATTTT. As protein: CASSQLAGGFPDTQYF. V usage is TRBV14 and J usage is TRBJ2-3; 11 positions match TRBD2. The ends lost 2 bases at V and 4 bases at J; junction bases unmatched: 5. The CDR3 is 16 residues long. CDR1 and CDR2 from the germline V gene are SGHDN and FVKESK.

A word on this clonotype: A much larger clone sits a single nucleotide away, making a read error possible. CDR3 nucleotide sequence: TGTGCCAGCAGCCGTCAGGGGCGGAGGAACACTGAAGCTTTCTTT. Translation gives CASSRQGRRNTEAFF. The chain employs TRBV12-3 or TRBV12-4 and TRBJ1-1; tentative D call: TRBD1 (6 bases). The CDR3 loop spans 15 amino acids. Trimming took off 6 bases at V and 1 base at J, with 15 bases between the two ends.